Reported below is one T cell receptor (beta chain). Its target is not known. Reverse transcription of 0.5 to 1 ug RNA was performed with random hexamers. The CDR3 of TCR beta was amplified by immunoSEQ multiplex PCR across 54 Vbeta and 13 Jbeta. TCRdb recomputed calls from the immunoSEQ multiplex PCR reads with MiXCR, one row per CDR3 protein. The table records 300,000 or so distinct CDR3 sequences, about 90% of them present only once. This entry comes from a study of CD8 T cells in Susac syndrome. TCR beta from blood CD8+ and CD4+ T cells was sequenced. General observations from the study: Only a relatively small number of individuals were included in the TCR sequencing and HLA analysis.

Germline CDR1 and CDR2: GTSNPN and SVGIG (reference sequence). CDR3 length equals 13 residues. V lost 4 bases and J lost 2, with 11 bases in between. The rearrangement joins TRBV30 to TRBJ1-2; D gene ambiguous. The source is a human donor with multiple sclerosis. Sequencing was done on a sample of CD4+ T cells from PBMCs. DNA of the CDR3: TGTGCCTGGACGTTGCAGACAAACTATGGCTACACCTTC. Its protein is CAWTLQTNYGYTF.